A selection of T cell receptor beta chains follows, all from one sample in a study of regulatory T cells in long-lasting Graves disease. Using its own MiXCR run on the multiplex PCR reads, TCRdb lists one record per CDR3 protein. The sample consists of 400,000 to 500,000 distinct CDR3 sequences, around 20% of them appearing once. The input for sequencing was peripheral blood mononuclear cells (PBMCs), taken when the disease was refractory, from a patient treated with antithyroid drugs. The source of these receptors is a female donor with Graves disease. CDR3s include the opening cysteine and the closing phenylalanine or tryptophan. A D gene is named only where the DNA matches it firmly. Size tells how often a clone was seen (once, few, many) or the class of an expanded clone, and some rows leave it out.

>TRBV7-3|TRBJ2-3|TRBD1|once
TGTGCCAGCAGCTTGGGACAGGCCACAGATACGCAGTATTTT
CASSLGQATDTQYF
>TRBV6-2/TRBV6-3|TRBJ2-2|TRBD1|-
TGTGCCAGCAGGGAATGGGACAGGGGGAGTACCGGGGAGCTGTTTTTT
CASREWDRGSTGELFF
>TRBV29-1|TRBJ2-5|-|once
TGCAGCGTTGAGTTCGGGGATGGAGAGACCCAGTACTTC
CSVEFGDGETQYF
>TRBV10-1|TRBJ1-5|-|few
TGCGCCAGCAGTGTGGGTACGTATTTCCAGCCCCAGCATTTT
CASSVGTYFQPQHF
>TRBV9|TRBJ2-5|-|few
TGTGCCAGCAGCGTAACCCCACAGCTGGGCGGGGAGACCCAGTACTTC
CASSVTPQLGGETQYF
>TRBV2|TRBJ2-7|-|many
TGTGCCAGCAGTGAGACAGGTACAAAACCCTCCTACGAGCAGTACTTC
CASSETGTKPSYEQYF
>TRBV5-1|TRBJ2-7|TRBD2|-
TGCGCCAGCAGCTTGGTGGGTAGCGGGAGGGCCTGGCATTACGAGCAGCACTTC
CASSLVGSGRAWHYEQHF
>TRBV4-1|TRBJ2-3|-|-
TGCGCCAGCAGCCAAGATCTTGCAGAGGTCACAGATACGCAGTATTTT
CASSQDLAEVTDTQYF
>TRBV28|TRBJ2-7|-|-
TGTGCCAGCCTAAGGACAGACTCCTACGAGCAGTACTTC
CASLRTDSYEQYF
>TRBV7-2|TRBJ2-7|-|few
TGTGCCAGCAGCCCTCTAAGCGGACTCCCCTACGAGCAGTACTTC
CASSPLSGLPYEQYF
>TRBV3-1|TRBJ1-2|-|many
TGTGCCAGCAGCGGGGACGGAAACTATGGCTACACCTTC
CASSGDGNYGYTF
>TRBV6-5|TRBJ1-4|-|many
TGTGCCAGCAGTTGGGGAGGGCCGAGTGAAAAACTGTTTTTT
CASSWGGPSEKLFF
>TRBV5-6|TRBJ1-1|TRBD1|-
TGTGCCAGCAGCCCCGGGACAGGGCAGAACACTGAAGCTTTCTTT
CASSPGTGQNTEAFF
>TRBV10-3|TRBJ2-1|TRBD2|-
TGTGCCATCAATTCGGGACTAGCGAACAATGAGCAGTTCTTC
CAINSGLANNEQFF
>TRBV20-1|TRBJ1-2|TRBD1|few
TGCAGTGCTAGAGAACCAGACAGGGTGTATGGCTACACCTTC
CSAREPDRVYGYTF
>TRBV20-1|TRBJ1-2|-|many
TGCAGTGCTGGCAGACAGCCGGGCTACACCTTC
CSAGRQPGYTF